The text below deals with one T cell receptor (beta chain). Its antigen is still unknown. This sample is part of a study of T cell repertoires in cytomegalovirus infection. Study information: Use of recently identified HLA-C-restricted and well-studied HLA-B-restricted CMV epitopes was part of the study. Carrying CMV and the relevant HLA type showed in public TCR beta signatures.

MiXCR was run by TCRdb on the reads, yielding one entry per CDR3 protein. The sample has 700,000 to 850,000 distinct CDR3 sequences; about 30% are singletons. Trimming removed 3 bases at V and 5 bases at J, with 16 bases between. The germline V gene has CDR1 DFQATT and CDR2 SNEGSKA (reference sequence). CDR3 length: 14 amino acids. The sequences come from cultured CD8+ T cells from PBMCs, collected from culture after CMV antigen stimulation. This receptor was taken from a human donor in good health (CMV status not recorded). Some clones in this sample may be carry-over from other donors' samples. The chain uses TRBV20-1 and TRBJ1-2, with D perhaps TRBD1 (5 bases). This CDR3 is CSASGAGRRYGYTF. For the CDR3, the DNA is TGCAGTGCTAGTGGGGCAGGGAGGAGGTATGGCTACACCTTC.